The clone carrying this TCR beta chain was seen at least ten times. The sample comes from a study of T-cell reconstitution after alpha-beta-depleted transplantation in children. Looked up from germline, CDR1 is SGHAT and CDR2 is FQNNGV. Trimming cost V 5 bases and J 3 bases; bases outside gene matches: 8. This CDR3 has 15 residues. During its preparation, the TCRbeta library received unique molecular identifiers. TCRdb ran MiXCR on the PCR reads and lists one entry per CDR3 protein. The repertoire holds 490,000 or so distinct CDR3 sequences, around 12% seen once, with under 7% in the top ten. This sequence was found in a human donor who donated a stem cell graft to a child with combined immunodeficiency. The chain is built from TRBV11-2 and TRBJ2-3, with 7 bases identical to TRBD1. This material consisted of PBMCs from the stem cell graft donor, taken from the stem cell graft. The CDR3 sequence: CASSRQGGRTDTQYF. The CDR3 DNA reads TGTGCCAGCAGCCGCCAAGGGGGCAGGACAGATACGCAGTATTTT.